This entry lists 31 T cell receptor beta chains sequenced from one sample in a study of shared clonotypes between healthy human individuals (dated by TCRdb to about 2020). To prepare the library, the immunoSEQ multiplex PCR assay was applied. This immuneACCESS table, as held by TCRdb, lists in-frame sequences with V and J called but not all clones. Of the missing ones, under half trace to an unresolved V gene in checked studies; the others have no known cause. This sample lists about 1 million clones; around four fifths were detected once. The ten largest make up roughly 1.4% of the sample. The sample taken for sequencing was memory CD4+ T cells sorted from blood. The label giving this sample's cell subset or site can be read as: CD45RA-negative fraction. These receptors came from a man in his late teens or twenties in good health.

This clone was counted many times. The CDR3 DNA sequence: TGTGCCAGCTTAGACGGTGGGCGCCGATACAATGAGCAGTTCTTC. It codes for CASLDGGRRYNEQFF. The rearrangement links TRBV5-6 to TRBJ2-1; D is undetermined. This CDR3 spans 15 amino acids. Trimming cost V 7 bases and J 4 bases, with 18 bases left between them. Germline-derived CDR1 and CDR2 are SGHDT and YYEEEE.

This clone appeared once. The V call is TRBV5-1, the J call TRBJ1-5; TRBD1 matches 10 bases. V was clipped by 3 bases and J by 8 bases; unmatched bases: 5. The germline CDR1 and CDR2 sequences are SGHRS and YFSETQ. The CDR3 sequence is 14 residues long. The CDR3 bases are TGCGCCAGCAGCTATGGACAGGGGGGAGAGCCCCAGCATTTT. It specifies CASSYGQGGEPQHF. The full variable domain, completed using reference TRBV5-1 and TRBJ1-5, is KAGVTQTPRYLIKTRGQQVTLSCSPISGHRSVSWYQQTPGQGLQFLFEYFSETQRNKGNFPGRFSGRQFSNSRSEMNVSTLELGDSALYLCASSYGQGGEPQHFGDGTRLSIL.

This chain uses TRBV5-6 with TRBJ1-6, with D possibly TRBD1 on 5 matching bases. This CDR3 has 13 amino acids. The V end was cut by 6 bases, the J end by 10 bases, with 14 bases between. Germline CDR1 is SGHDT and CDR2 is YYEEEE. The CDR3 sequence is CASTFPGSSPLHF. The DNA of the CDR3 is TGTGCCAGCACTTTTCCAGGGTCCTCACCCCTCCACTTT.

As to this clone: The sample carries other DNA sequences with the same CDR3. CDR3 loop: CSASSGNTIYF. As DNA, the CDR3 is TGCAGTGCCTCTTCAGGAAACACCATATATTTT. J is TRBJ1-3 and V is TRBV20-1, with unresolved D. This CDR3 spans 11 amino acids. CDR1 is DFQATT and CDR2 is SNEGSKA in the germline V gene (reference sequence). Trimming left V 6 bases short and J 4 bases short, with 7 bases between.

This clone showed up just a few times. The sample has other DNA sequences that encode this CDR3 too. The genes are TRBV5-4 and TRBJ2-1; D may be TRBD2 (6 bases). From germline, CDR1 is SGHNT and CDR2 YYREEE (reference sequence). The CDR3 is 14 amino acids. Trimming removed 3 bases from V and 5 bases from J, with 12 bases in between. CDR3 protein: CASSSGLPDNEQFF. CDR3 coding DNA: TGTGCCAGCAGCTCCGGACTACCGGACAATGAGCAGTTCTTC.

The CDR3 nucleotides read TGTGCCAGCAGTAGCGGGATAGGGGCGGAGACCCAGTACTTC. It translates to CASSSGIGAETQYF. This chain uses TRBV6-5 with TRBJ2-5, with TRBD2 identical over 7 bases. V dropped 5 bases and J dropped 5; count of bases not matched to a gene: 8. Germline CDR1 and CDR2: MNHEY and SVGAGI. The CDR3 spans 14 residues.

The rearrangement links TRBV5-1 to TRBJ2-5; D uncertain. From germline, CDR1 is SGHRS and CDR2 YFSETQ. V lost 3 bases, J lost 4 bases, and 22 bases lay in between. The CDR3 runs 17 residues. In nucleotides, the CDR3 is TGCGCCAGCAGCTGGGCCCCGAGGAGCCCGGTTCCAGAGACCCAGTACTTC. This translates into CASSWAPRSPVPETQYF.

This clone was counted between two and nine times. This chain joins TRBV19 and TRBJ1-5, with 9 bases that match TRBD1. The CDR3 length is 17 residues. Germline V gives CDR1 LNHDA, CDR2 SQIVND (reference sequence). The J segment lost 3 bases and the V segment lost 2 bases, leaving 8 bases of the junction unmatched. The CDR3 reads CASSILGQGTSNQPQHF. Here the CDR3 DNA reads TGTGCCAGTAGTATACTGGGACAGGGAACTTCCAATCAGCCCCAGCATTTT.

The rearrangement links TRBV7-8 to TRBJ2-2; D is unresolved. The CDR3 totals 12 residues. Between the trimmed V and J ends, which lost 5 bases and 9 bases, there was a span of 10 bases. CDR1 is SGHVS, CDR2 FQNEAQ, per germline. The CDR3 loop is CASSPPQRELFF. In nucleotides, the CDR3 is TGTGCCAGCAGCCCCCCTCAACGGGAGCTGTTTTTT.

The rearrangement uses TRBV7-2 and TRBJ1-1; 10 bases are shared with TRBD1. The V gene end was trimmed by 2 bases and the J gene end by 9 bases; junction bases not matched to a gene: 12. The CDR3 has 16 amino acids. Per germline, CDR1 SGHTA and CDR2 FQGNSA. The CDR3 here is CASSLRGDRGSPKAFF. DNA for the CDR3: TGTGCCAGCAGCTTAAGAGGGGACAGGGGATCGCCCAAAGCTTTCTTT.

The rearrangement joins TRBV9 to TRBJ1-3; 7 bases line up with TRBD1. In germline, CDR1 is SGDLS, CDR2 YYNGEE. V lost 3 bases and J lost 0; bases outside the gene matches: 12. The CDR3 sequence is 18 residues long. CDR3 nucleotide sequence: TGTGCCAGCAGCGCAGGGGGTGGTGGCGGGCTCTCTGGAAACACCATATATTTT. It translates to CASSAGGGGGLSGNTIYF.

The chain carries TRBV7-9 and TRBJ2-7; D may be TRBD2 (5 bases). V lost 5 bases to trimming and J lost 1 base, with 9 bases between them. The CDR3 contains 13 residues. From germline, CDR1 is SEHNR and CDR2 FQNEAQ (reference sequence). The CDR3 is CASSRGGSYEQYF. The CDR3 bases are TGTGCCAGCAGCCGAGGAGGTTCCTACGAGCAGTACTTC. Full variable domain (missing parts from reference TRBV7-9 and TRBJ2-7): DTGVSQNPRHKITKRGQNVTFRCDPISEHNRLYWYRQTLGQGPEFLTYFQNEAQLEKSRLLSDRFSAERPKGSFSTLEIQRTEQGDSAMYLCASSRGGSYEQYFGPGTRLTVT.

The chain's CDR3 is CASSQVRAGANVLTF. In nucleotides, the CDR3 is TGTGCCAGCAGCCAAGTCCGGGCTGGGGCCAACGTCCTGACTTTC. The chain uses TRBV5-4 and TRBJ2-6; D remains unclear. The CDR3 is 15 residues long. Germline V gene lookup returns CDR1 SGHNT and CDR2 YYREEE (reference sequence). The V and J ends lost 4 bases and 2 bases respectively, with 10 bases between them.

The chain couples TRBV20-1 to TRBJ1-2; D is uncertain. Per germline, CDR1 DFQATT and CDR2 SNEGSKA (reference sequence). V lost 6 bases and J 8 bases, leaving 7 bases between the germline ends. This CDR3 has 9 residues. This chain's CDR3 is CSALEGYTF. CDR3 nucleotides: TGCAGTGCCCTCGAGGGCTACACCTTC.

The V gene is TRBV9, the J gene TRBJ1-3; 12 positions match TRBD1. V trimming: 6 bases; J trimming: 2 bases; junction bases outside the gene matches: 6. This CDR3 comprises 16 residues. The germline gives CDR1 SGDLS, CDR2 YYNGEE. The CDR3, as DNA: TGTGCCAGCACCCCGGGGACAGGGGGCCCTGGAAACACCATATATTTT. This codes for CASTPGTGGPGNTIYF.

The CDR3 DNA reads as TGTGCCAGCAGTGAACCTCTGAGGACAGGAGCCTATGGCTACACCTTC. Translated, it gives CASSEPLRTGAYGYTF. The V and J genes are TRBV6-1 and TRBJ1-2, with 7 bases fitting TRBD1. Germline CDR1 MNHNS, CDR2 SASEGT. This CDR3 has 16 amino acids. J was trimmed by 4 bases and V by 2 bases; bases with no gene match: 10.

The V and J genes are TRBV18 and TRBJ2-7; 8 nucleotides line up with TRBD1. The CDR3 contains 16 residues. J gave up 2 bases and V 2 bases, and 8 bases lay outside the gene matches. From germline, CDR1 is KGHSH and CDR2 LQKENI. DNA for the CDR3: TGTGCCAGCTCACCAACGACAGGGGCCCTCCCCTACGAGCAGTACTTC. Protein: CASSPTTGALPYEQYF.

J is TRBJ1-2 and V is TRBV29-1; the match to TRBD1 covers 7 bases. The CDR3 consists of 15 residues. The V gene end was trimmed by 1 base and the J gene end by 4 bases; junction bases not matched to a gene: 9. CDR1 and CDR2 from the germline V gene are SQVTM and ANQGSEA. The CDR3: CSVEGTVTGIYGYTF. CDR3 bases: TGCAGCGTTGAAGGGACCGTGACAGGGATCTATGGCTACACCTTC.

With respect to this clone: Possible read error: a much larger clone is one base away. Written as DNA, the CDR3 is TGTGCCAGCAGCTTGGACACCTATGGCTACACCTTC. As protein: CASSLDTYGYTF. The V gene is TRBV5-4, the J gene TRBJ1-2; D unclear. From germline, CDR1 is SGHNT and CDR2 YYREEE (reference sequence). The V gene lost 0 bases and the J gene lost 4 bases, with 4 bases spanning the gap. CDR3 length equals 12 residues.

There are many counts of this clone. This chain uses TRBV4-1 with TRBJ1-5, with D uncertain. Trimming cost V 1 base and J 4 bases, with 14 bases left between them. The CDR3 has 16 residues. Germline CDR1 and CDR2: MGHRA and YSYEKL. For the CDR3, the DNA is TGCGCCAGCAGCCAAGGGCGGTTAGGAATAAATCAGCCCCAGCATTTT. It translates to CASSQGRLGINQPQHF.

The chain joins TRBV5-1 to TRBJ1-6; unclear D gene. Germline V gene lookup returns CDR1 SGHRS and CDR2 YFSETQ. The germline V and J ends were trimmed by 0 bases and 9 bases, with 16 bases remaining between them. This CDR3 is 16 amino acids long. In nucleotides, the CDR3 is TGCGCCAGCAGCTTGGCCCTGGACTATGTTGGTTCACCCCTCCACTTT. It specifies CASSLALDYVGSPLHF.

V usage is TRBV30 and J usage is TRBJ1-5; D possibly corresponds to TRBD1 (5 bases). The CDR3 is made up of 13 amino acids. Germline values: CDR1 GTSNPN, CDR2 SVGIG (reference sequence). V lost 1 base, J lost 7 bases, and 11 bases lay in between. This chain's CDR3 is CAWSAEGRQPQHF. The CDR3 region has the DNA TGTGCCTGGAGTGCTGAGGGGAGACAGCCCCAGCATTTT.

The CDR3 DNA sequence: TGTGCCAGTCACCAGGACAGGCCACTAAACTATGGCTACACCTTC. This translates into CASHQDRPLNYGYTF. The chain recombines TRBV19 with TRBJ1-2; 7 nucleotides agree with TRBD1. The J segment lost 2 bases and the V segment lost 8 bases, leaving 11 bases of the junction unmatched. CDR1 and CDR2 (germline): LNHDA, SQIVND (reference sequence). This CDR3 comprises 15 residues.

The chain carries TRBV9 and TRBJ1-2, with D possibly TRBD1 on 6 matching bases. Trimming pared 0 bases from V and 0 bases from J, leaving 9 bases between. Germline loops: CDR1 SGDLS, CDR2 YYNGEE. This CDR3 has 15 amino acids. CDR3: CASSVGTEANYGYTF. The CDR3 DNA follows: TGTGCCAGCAGCGTAGGGACAGAGGCTAACTATGGCTACACCTTC.

In this sample, this clone turned up a few times. The chain uses TRBV29-1 and TRBJ2-5; TRBD1 matches at 11 bases. The ends lost 6 bases at V and 10 bases at J; junction bases unmatched: 16. CDR3 length equals 15 residues. Looked up from germline, CDR1 is SQVTM and CDR2 is ANQGSEA. As DNA, the CDR3 is TGCAGCGTCGGGACAGGGGGTACGAGGACAAATAACCAGTACTTC. Translated: CSVGTGGTRTNNQYF.

The chain uses TRBV5-1 and TRBJ2-3; TRBD1 matches 10 bases. The J segment lost 4 bases and the V segment lost 3 bases, leaving 8 bases of the junction unmatched. There are 16 residues in the CDR3. The germline gives CDR1 SGHRS, CDR2 YFSETQ. The CDR3 is CASSWAGTGVPDTQYF. Written as DNA, the CDR3 is TGCGCCAGCAGCTGGGCCGGGACAGGGGTCCCAGATACGCAGTATTTT.

In the case of this clone: This sample also contains other DNA sequences that code for the same CDR3. This rearrangement joins TRBV18 to TRBJ1-5; D unclear. This CDR3 comprises 12 residues. CDR1 is KGHSH, CDR2 LQKENI, per germline. Trimming stripped 3 bases from V and 5 bases from J, with 5 bases between. In DNA form, the CDR3 reads TGTGCCAGCTCACCCGGGGATCAGCCCCAGCATTTT. This codes for CASSPGDQPQHF.

The rearrangement uses TRBV7-2 and TRBJ1-1; possibly TRBD1 for D (6 bases). This CDR3 spans 14 amino acids. Between the trimmed V and J ends, which lost 5 bases and 5 bases, there was a span of 15 bases. CDR1 and CDR2 from the germline V gene are SGHTA and FQGNSA. The CDR3 region is CASSQGWGITEAFF. Here the CDR3 DNA reads TGTGCCAGCAGCCAGGGGTGGGGTATAACTGAAGCTTTCTTT.

This clone was observed a single time. The CDR3 reads CASRTFGGGLNSPLHF. The CDR3 DNA follows: TGTGCCAGTAGGACCTTTGGAGGGGGCCTCAATTCACCCCTCCACTTT. The chain carries TRBV19 and TRBJ1-6, with 7 positions matching TRBD1. Germline V gene sequence: CDR1 LNHDA, CDR2 SQIVND (reference sequence). The V gene end was trimmed by 6 bases and the J gene end by 7 bases; junction bases not matched to a gene: 12. This CDR3 contains 16 residues.

This chain connects TRBV2 to TRBJ2-1, with TRBD2 identical over 11 bases. The CDR3 extends over 16 amino acids. From germline, CDR1 is SNHLY and CDR2 FYNNEI. Trimming at V came to 5 bases and at J to 6 bases, leaving 9 bases not matched to a gene. The CDR3 nucleotides read TGTGCCAGCAGTCAAACTAGCGGGAGCAAGTCCAATGAGCAGTTCTTC. This sequence encodes CASSQTSGSKSNEQFF.

This clone was detected only a few times. This sequence joins TRBV15 and TRBJ2-5, with D maybe TRBD2 (6 bases). The germline V gene encodes CDR1 LNHNV and CDR2 YYDKDF (reference sequence). The CDR3 loop spans 15 amino acids. The V and J ends lost 3 bases and 5 bases respectively, with 16 bases between them. As DNA, the CDR3 is TGTGCCACCAGCAGGACCCGCGTCCGGGGGGAGACCCAGTACTTC. Its translation: CATSRTRVRGETQYF.